The 27 T cell receptor beta chains presented below share a single source sample, sequenced in a study of blood T cell repertoires in COVID-19. Method: immunoSEQ multiplex PCR; TCRdb's copy keeps in-frame clones and lacks some. Of fewer than 350,000 clones in the sample, approximately 89% were seen once. Sample: peripheral blood. These TCRs come from a man aged 35-49 years with active or convalescent COVID-19.

The V and J genes are TRBV5-4 and TRBJ1-2; D is unclear. The CDR3 is 15 amino acids. V lost 6 bases to trimming and J lost 0 bases, with 15 bases between them. Germline loops: CDR1 SGHNT, CDR2 YYREEE (reference sequence). This CDR3 is CASNPEGRANYGYTF. CDR3 nucleotides: TGTGCCAGCAACCCAGAGGGCAGAGCTAACTATGGCTACACCTTC. Full variable domain (remainder filled in from reference TRBV5-4 and TRBJ1-2): ETGVTQSPTHLIKTRGQQVTLRCSSQSGHNTVSWYQQALGQGPQFIFQYYREEENGRGNFPPRFSGLQFPNYSSELNVNALELDDSALYLCASNPEGRANYGYTFGSGTRLTVV.

This clone has a single count. The rearrangement links TRBV2 to TRBJ2-7, with D perhaps matching TRBD2 (6 bases). V was shortened by 3 bases and J by 0 bases, with 9 bases between the two germline ends. This CDR3 spans 14 amino acids. The V gene's germline CDR1 is SNHLY and CDR2 FYNNEI. Written as DNA, the CDR3 is TGTGCCAGCAGTGAGCGGGGCCTCTCCTACGAGCAGTACTTC. This codes for CASSERGLSYEQYF.

The chain combines TRBV12-2 with TRBJ2-5; the tabulated D call, TRBD1, remains unverified against the DNA. TRBV12-2 is a documented pseudogene. CDR3 size: 16 residues. The CDR3, as DNA: TGTGCAAGTCGCTTACCAAACAGGGGTGATGGAGAGACCCAGTACTTC. It encodes CASRLPNRGDGETQYF.

This clone was picked up a small number of times. In DNA form, the CDR3 reads TGTGCCAGCAGCTTAGGGCTCTATAGCAATCAGCCCCAGCATTTT. As protein: CASSLGLYSNQPQHF. V usage is TRBV7-3 and J usage is TRBJ1-5; no definite D call. Germline V gives CDR1 SGHTA, CDR2 FQGTGA. Between the trimmed V and J ends, which lost 2 bases and 0 bases, there was a span of 8 bases. This CDR3 is 15 amino acids long.

The chain couples TRBV10-2 to TRBJ2-1, with 16 positions matching TRBD2. With V trimmed by 2 bases and J by 7 bases, 8 bases remained unmatched. Germline V gene data show CDR1 as WSHSY and CDR2 as SAAADI. The length of the CDR3 is 18 residues. The CDR3 nucleotides are TGCGCCAGCAGTGAGGGACAGGGGGGACTAGCGGGAGGGAATGAGCAGTTCTTC. Translation gives CASSEGQGGLAGGNEQFF.

V and J are TRBV2 and TRBJ1-1; D uncertain. Germline values: CDR1 SNHLY, CDR2 FYNNEI. Trimming stripped 5 bases from V and 1 base from J, with 14 bases between. The CDR3 consists of 15 residues. The CDR3 protein is CASSPPGYGNTEAFF. CDR3 sequence (DNA): TGTGCCAGCAGTCCGCCGGGATACGGGAACACTGAAGCTTTCTTT.

The chain employs TRBV5-5 and TRBJ2-7, with D perhaps TRBD1 (6 bases). Between the trimmed V and J ends, which lost 2 bases and 0 bases, there was a span of 12 bases. This CDR3 contains 15 residues. In germline, CDR1 is SGHKS, CDR2 YYEKEE (reference sequence). The CDR3 spells CASSFGGSSSYEQYF. The CDR3 DNA follows: TGTGCCAGCAGCTTTGGGGGCAGTAGCTCCTACGAGCAGTACTTC. Filled out from reference TRBV5-5 and TRBJ2-7, the complete variable domain reads DAGVTQSPTHLIKTRGQQVTLRCSPISGHKSVSWYQQVLGQGPQFIFQYYEKEERGRGNFPDRFSARQFPNYSSELNVNALLLGDSALYLCASSFGGSSSYEQYFGPGTRLTVT.

The chain uses TRBV7-6 and TRBJ2-7; a possible D gene is TRBD2 (6 bases). V was clipped by 5 bases and J by 2 bases, with 10 bases between them. This CDR3 spans 13 amino acids. CDR1 is SGHVS, CDR2 FNYEAQ, per germline. CDR3 in DNA: TGTGCCAGCAGCCCGGGGGACGCCTACGAGCAGTACTTC. Translation gives CASSPGDAYEQYF.

This chain connects TRBV10-3 to TRBJ1-5, with D possibly being TRBD1 (5 bases). Trimming took off 0 bases at V and 4 bases at J, with 13 bases between the two ends. Germline assignment: CDR1 ENHRY and CDR2 SYGVKD. The CDR3 has 16 residues. This chain's CDR3 is CAISESGGVANQPQHF. The CDR3 DNA sequence: TGTGCCATCAGTGAGTCGGGGGGGGTCGCAAATCAGCCCCAGCATTTT.

This clone occurred a few times. V gene TRBV7-9 combines with J gene TRBJ1-6; D possibly corresponds to TRBD1 (6 bases). CDR3 length: 18 residues. V gave up 0 bases and J gave up 4 bases, with 16 bases separating them. The germline V gene has CDR1 SEHNR and CDR2 FQNEAQ (reference sequence). The CDR3 DNA reads as TGTGCCAGCAGCTTAGCAGAACGGCCCAGGGGTTATAATTCACCCCTCCACTTT. Residues: CASSLAERPRGYNSPLHF.

The J gene is TRBJ2-7, the V gene TRBV2, with D possibly being TRBD2 (6 bases). V lost 10 bases and J 3 bases, leaving 19 bases between the germline ends. Germline V gives CDR1 SNHLY, CDR2 FYNNEI. The CDR3 length is 14 residues. The CDR3 DNA reads as TGTGCCACACGGAGGGAGACTCTCCACTACGAGCAGTACTTC. Amino acids: CATRRETLHYEQYF.

The chain is built from TRBV19 and TRBJ2-3; TRBD1 is a possible D gene (5 bases). The germline V gene has CDR1 LNHDA and CDR2 SQIVND (reference sequence). With 4 bases removed from V and 6 bases from J, the gap between germline ends came to 11 bases. The CDR3 loop spans 13 amino acids. The CDR3 spells CASSNRWGDTQYF. The CDR3 DNA is TGTGCCAGTAGTAATAGATGGGGCGATACGCAGTATTTT.

The genes are TRBV9 and TRBJ2-2, with TRBD2 identical over 8 bases. After removal of 4 bases from V and 0 bases from J, the junction contained 2 bases not matched to a gene. Germline CDR1 SGDLS, CDR2 YYNGEE. The CDR3 spans 15 residues. CDR3 region: CASSSGLANTGELFF. The CDR3 coding sequence is TGTGCCAGCAGCTCGGGACTAGCGAACACCGGGGAGCTGTTTTTT.

This clone appeared a single time. The CDR3 nucleotides read TGTGCCAGCAGCGGACAACCGAACACTGAAGCTTTCTTT. Translating it yields CASSGQPNTEAFF. The V call is TRBV25-1, the J call TRBJ1-1; tentative D call: TRBD1 (5 bases). The CDR3 runs 13 residues. Looked up from germline, CDR1 is MGHDK and CDR2 is SYGVNS. The V and J ends lost 6 bases and 1 base respectively, with 9 bases between them.

The chain combines TRBV6-1 with TRBJ2-3; 8 bases align to TRBD1. Germline CDR1 reads MNHNS; CDR2 reads SASEGT. J lost 9 bases, V lost 2 bases, and 10 bases had no gene match. The CDR3 totals 15 residues. The CDR3 coding sequence is TGTGCCAGCAGTGAACGTAAGACAGGGGATGGCACGCAGTATTTT. This codes for CASSERKTGDGTQYF.

The V and J genes are TRBV5-4 and TRBJ1-1; D unresolved. The CDR3 consists of 16 residues. The germline V gene has CDR1 SGHNT and CDR2 YYREEE (reference sequence). Trimming pared 3 bases from V and 3 bases from J, leaving 18 bases between. The CDR3: CASSSAGVGSYTEAFF. The CDR3 DNA sequence: TGTGCCAGCAGCTCTGCGGGTGTGGGGTCGTACACTGAAGCTTTCTTT.

CDR3 protein: CAWSVGQGSDQPQHF. The CDR3 DNA is TGTGCCTGGAGTGTAGGCCAGGGAAGCGATCAGCCCCAGCATTTT. This chain connects TRBV30 to TRBJ1-5, with D possibly matching TRBD1 (5 bases). The V gene lost 0 bases and the J gene lost 5 bases, with 14 bases spanning the gap. The CDR3 covers 15 residues. From germline, CDR1 is GTSNPN and CDR2 SVGIG (reference sequence).

The chain combines TRBV7-3 with TRBJ1-3, with D unclear. CDR3 size: 14 residues. V dropped 3 bases and J dropped 9 bases, with 15 bases sitting between them. Germline CDR1 is SGHTA and CDR2 is FQGTGA. The DNA for the CDR3 is TGTGCCAGCAGCTTGAACAGCGGAGGCGGCACCATATATTTT. Translated, it gives CASSLNSGGGTIYF.

The chain links TRBV12-3 or TRBV12-4 to TRBJ1-1, with a tentative D call TRBD1 (5 bases). This CDR3 is built from 13 residues. V dropped 8 bases and J dropped 3 bases, with 13 bases sitting between them. In nucleotides, the CDR3 is TGTGCCAGCTCTCCAGGGAGGTACACTGAAGCTTTCTTT. This encodes CASSPGRYTEAFF.

The table lists this clone with a few counts. The chain uses TRBV4-1 and TRBJ1-5, with a possible D match to TRBD1 (6 bases). V was shortened by 1 base and J by 2 bases, with 15 bases between the two germline ends. The germline gives CDR1 MGHRA, CDR2 YSYEKL. This CDR3 comprises 17 residues. DNA for the CDR3: TGCGCCAGCAGCCAAGGCTTGACAGGATGGGGCAATCAGCCCCAGCATTTT. Its translation: CASSQGLTGWGNQPQHF.

The chain employs TRBV7-9 and TRBJ1-4; 7 bases are a match to TRBD1. V dropped 4 bases and J dropped 4; count of bases not matched to a gene: 6. The CDR3 totals 15 residues. Germline-derived CDR1 and CDR2 are SEHNR and FQNEAQ (reference sequence). CDR3 bases: TGTGCCAGCAGCTCGCCGACAGGGCTTAATGAAAAACTGTTTTTT. This gives the protein CASSSPTGLNEKLFF.

The genes are TRBV4-1 and TRBJ1-6; 8 bases match TRBD1. This CDR3 has 16 amino acids. V was pared by 0 bases and J by 14 bases, with 12 bases of the junction left unmatched. Looked up from germline, CDR1 is MGHRA and CDR2 is YSYEKL. The CDR3 bases are TGCGCCAGCAGCCAAGATTCAGGGGGCTTTTATCAAGCCCTCCACTTT. The encoded protein is CASSQDSGGFYQALHF.

The rearrangement links TRBV30 to TRBJ2-5; 7 bases map to TRBD1. The CDR3 extends over 15 amino acids. Trimming removed 2 bases from V and 5 bases from J; junction bases left unmatched: 11. Germline-derived CDR1 and CDR2 are GTSNPN and SVGIG (reference sequence). For the CDR3, the DNA is TGTGCCTGGAGTCCACCCAATACAGGGGATGAGACCCAGTACTTC. Its translation is CAWSPPNTGDETQYF.

The chain employs TRBV11-3 and TRBJ1-3; D not resolved. Per the germline V gene, CDR1 is SGHNT and CDR2 is YENEEA. The CDR3 runs 12 residues. Trimming took 3 bases from V and 4 from J, leaving 4 bases between them. The CDR3 loop is CASSFRGNTIYF. The CDR3 DNA follows: TGTGCCAGCAGCTTCCGGGGAAACACCATATATTTT.

The V call is TRBV5-1, the J call TRBJ2-5; D is uncertain. The V and J ends lost 4 bases and 5 bases respectively, with 15 bases between them. Germline CDR1 and CDR2: SGHRS and YFSETQ. The CDR3 is 14 residues long. The CDR3 protein is CASSLTPHWETQYF. The CDR3 DNA is TGCGCCAGCAGCCTGACTCCCCATTGGGAGACCCAGTACTTC.

The chain uses TRBV19 and TRBJ1-2, with 9 bases lining up with TRBD1. The V and J ends lost 4 bases and 6 bases, in that order; junction bases with no gene match: 3. From germline, CDR1 is LNHDA and CDR2 SQIVND (reference sequence). The length of the CDR3 is 13 residues. The CDR3 sequence is CASSTRTGDGYTF. The DNA for the CDR3 is TGTGCCAGTAGTACCCGGACAGGGGATGGCTACACCTTC.

The chain uses TRBV5-6 and TRBJ1-4; 9 nucleotides match TRBD1. CDR1 is SGHDT and CDR2 is YYEEEE in the germline V gene. The CDR3 sequence is 15 residues long. J lost 7 bases, V lost 0 bases, and 4 bases had no gene match. As DNA, the CDR3 is TGTGCCAGCAGCTTGGGGGGACAGGGAGCTGAAAAACTGTTTTTT. Translated: CASSLGGQGAEKLFF.